The 27 T cell receptor beta chains presented below share a single source sample, sequenced in a study of blood T cell repertoires in COVID-19. TCRdb keeps only in-frame clones here, not all; method: immunoSEQ multiplex PCR. This sample carries approximately 210,000 clones, approximately 80% of them seen once, and the ten largest clones take about 8.3%. Sequencing was done on a sample of peripheral blood. The receptors were sampled from a woman of 80 years or more with COVID-19, enrolled during active disease.

In its sample, this clone was seen once. The rearrangement uses TRBV5-1 and TRBJ2-1, with D possibly TRBD2 on 5 matching bases. Germline loops: CDR1 SGHRS, CDR2 YFSETQ. The CDR3 spans 17 residues. V lost 0 bases and J 2 bases, leaving 15 bases between the germline ends. Here the CDR3 reads CASSLALLANPYNEQFF. The CDR3 nucleotides read TGCGCCAGCAGCTTGGCCCTCTTAGCGAACCCCTACAATGAGCAGTTCTTC.

This clone was counted at least ten times. The chain carries TRBV5-1 and TRBJ1-6; D uncertain. CDR1 is SGHRS, CDR2 YFSETQ, per germline. This CDR3 is built from 14 residues. Trimming took 0 bases from V and 14 from J, leaving 15 bases between them. The chain's CDR3 is CASSLGQNSFSLHF. DNA of the CDR3: TGCGCCAGCAGCTTGGGACAAAATAGTTTTTCCCTCCACTTT.

This chain links TRBV19 with TRBJ2-2; tentatively, D is TRBD1 (6 bases). The germline gives CDR1 LNHDA, CDR2 SQIVND (reference sequence). The CDR3 spans 13 residues. The V gene lost 8 bases and the J gene lost 1 base, with 8 bases spanning the gap. The CDR3 region is CASQGKNTGELFF. As DNA, the CDR3 is TGTGCCAGTCAGGGGAAGAACACCGGGGAGCTGTTTTTT.

A single count supports this clone. J is TRBJ2-2 and V is TRBV7-2, with D uncertain. The germline CDR1 and CDR2 sequences are SGHTA and FQGNSA. The CDR3 is 14 amino acids. The V end was cut by 5 bases, the J end by 6 bases, with 13 bases between. The CDR3 sequence: CASSPVAGPGELFF. The DNA for the CDR3 is TGTGCCAGCAGCCCAGTGGCAGGCCCCGGGGAGCTGTTTTTT.

The chain uses TRBV6-5 and TRBJ2-5; weak D call: TRBD1 (6 bases). CDR3 length: 13 amino acids. Germline V gene data show CDR1 as MNHEY and CDR2 as SVGAGI. V lost 2 bases and J 5 bases, leaving 9 bases between the germline ends. The CDR3: CASSYARGETQYF. Written as DNA, the CDR3 is TGTGCCAGCAGTTACGCCAGGGGTGAGACCCAGTACTTC.

The chain is built from TRBV4-1 and TRBJ2-7; 10 bases are shared with TRBD2. The ends lost 2 bases at V and 2 bases at J; junction bases unmatched: 6. There are 16 residues in the CDR3. Looked up from germline, CDR1 is MGHRA and CDR2 is YSYEKL. The CDR3 DNA is TGCGCCAGCAGCCAACCTAAGGGACTAGCGACCTACGAGCAGTACTTC. It yields the protein CASSQPKGLATYEQYF.

The V and J genes are TRBV3-1 (or the pseudogene TRBV3-2) and TRBJ2-7; TRBD1 aligns across 9 bases. The V and J ends lost 4 bases and 3 bases, in that order; junction bases with no gene match: 7. The CDR3 covers 15 residues. From germline, CDR1 is LGHDT and CDR2 YNNKEL (reference sequence). In nucleotides, the CDR3 is TGTGCCAGCAGCCGGAGGGGACAGGGAGACTACGAGCAGTACTTC. Translation gives CASSRRGQGDYEQYF.

The chain combines TRBV5-8 with TRBJ1-5, with 9 bases lining up with TRBD1. The CDR3 has 15 residues. CDR1 and CDR2 (germline): SGHTS, YDEGEE. Trimming removed 0 bases from V and 11 bases from J; junction bases left unmatched: 9. In DNA form, the CDR3 reads TGTGCCAGCAGCTTGGTACGACAGGGGGGGCAGTCCCAGCATTTT. This encodes CASSLVRQGGQSQHF.

The chain is built from TRBV2 and TRBJ2-7, with a weak D call TRBD1 (5 bases). The V gene lost 7 bases and the J gene lost 3 bases, with 16 bases spanning the gap. Germline-derived CDR1 and CDR2 are SNHLY and FYNNEI. The CDR3 consists of 14 residues. The CDR3 nucleotides read TGTGCCAGCAAACAGGATGGGCTGATCTACGAGCAGTACTTC. It translates to CASKQDGLIYEQYF.

This clone came up a few times. The chain carries TRBV23-1 and TRBJ2-4; 9 bases map to TRBD2. TRBV23-1 is noted as an ORF with a role that remains uncertain. The junction had 18 bases not matched to a gene; V was cut back by 7 bases and J by 2 bases. The CDR3 sequence is 19 residues long. CDR3 in amino acids: CASISSGLAGFGTKNIQYF. CDR3 in DNA: TGCGCCAGCATATCGAGCGGCCTAGCGGGATTTGGTACCAAAAACATTCAGTACTTC.

V and J are TRBV2 and TRBJ1-1; TRBD1 matches 9 bases. This CDR3 contains 13 residues. Germline V gives CDR1 SNHLY, CDR2 FYNNEI. J lost 6 bases, V lost 6 bases, and 5 bases had no gene match. CDR3 DNA: TGTGCCAGCAGGCCCGACAGGGGGTCTGAAGCTTTCTTT. It is translated as CASRPDRGSEAFF.

The genes are TRBV15 and TRBJ1-1; possible D gene TRBD1, 6 bases. This CDR3 spans 14 amino acids. CDR1 and CDR2 from the germline V gene are LNHNV and YYDKDF (reference sequence). The ends were cut back, 0 bases at V and 4 bases at J, with 9 bases in the middle. CDR3 in DNA: TGTGCCACCAGCAGAGAGGGGGCCGGCACTGAAGCTTTCTTT. The encoded protein is CATSREGAGTEAFF.

This chain connects TRBV6-5 to TRBJ2-7; TRBD2 aligns across 7 bases. The CDR3 loop spans 13 amino acids. V dropped 6 bases and J dropped 5; count of bases not matched to a gene: 7. Germline V gene data show CDR1 as MNHEY and CDR2 as SVGAGI. In nucleotides, the CDR3 is TGTGCCAGCAGCCTCGGGGGGTCGGACGAGCAGTACTTC. This codes for CASSLGGSDEQYF.

This rearrangement joins TRBV4-2 to TRBJ2-1, with D tentatively TRBD2 (5 bases). CDR1 is LGHNA, CDR2 YNFKEQ, per germline. Between the trimmed V and J ends, which lost 1 base and 5 bases, there was a span of 6 bases. The CDR3 spans 13 residues. CDR3 sequence: CASSQATNNEQFF. The CDR3 DNA is TGTGCCAGCAGCCAAGCGACTAACAATGAGCAGTTCTTC.

The chain carries TRBV28 and TRBJ1-2; possible D gene TRBD1, 5 bases. The CDR3 runs 15 residues. Trimming pared 2 bases from V and 5 bases from J, leaving 15 bases between. CDR1 is MDHEN and CDR2 is SYDVKM in the germline V gene. The CDR3 protein is CASSLGGEIGYGYTF. The CDR3 bases are TGTGCCAGCAGTTTAGGGGGGGAGATCGGGTATGGCTACACCTTC.

The rearrangement joins TRBV2 to TRBJ1-2; no firm D call. The germline V gene encodes CDR1 SNHLY and CDR2 FYNNEI. The CDR3 spans 13 residues. Trimming cost V 7 bases and J 3 bases, with 12 bases left between them. This chain's CDR3 is CASIADGDYGYTF. For the CDR3, the DNA is TGTGCCAGCATCGCGGACGGGGACTATGGCTACACCTTC.

J is TRBJ1-4 and V is TRBV5-8; TRBD1 is a possible D gene (6 bases). The germline V gene has CDR1 SGHTS and CDR2 YDEGEE. This CDR3 has 13 residues. Trimming shortened V by 10 bases and J by 6 bases, and 16 bases separated the two germline ends. CDR3 amino acids: CADGGQTDEKLFF. The DNA of the CDR3 is TGTGCCGACGGGGGGCAGACGGATGAAAAACTGTTTTTT.

V gene TRBV11-2 combines with J gene TRBJ1-1, with TRBD1 identical over 7 bases. The CDR3 runs to 15 residues. The germline gives CDR1 SGHAT, CDR2 FQNNGV. Trimming took 7 bases from V and 1 from J; bases not matched to a gene: 9. The DNA of the CDR3 is TGTGCCAGCACCCGTACAGGGGTGGGGAACACTGAAGCTTTCTTT. It translates to CASTRTGVGNTEAFF.

The V and J genes are TRBV7-9 and TRBJ2-7; D not resolved. The length of the CDR3 is 12 residues. The V gene's germline CDR1 is SEHNR and CDR2 FQNEAQ (reference sequence). V was trimmed by 5 bases and J by 5 bases, leaving 10 bases between them. The CDR3 DNA sequence: TGTGCCAGCAGCAAACTGGTTCACGAGCAGTACTTC. It translates to CASSKLVHEQYF.

The chain joins TRBV5-1 to TRBJ2-5, with a weak D call TRBD1 (7 bases). Germline CDR1 is SGHRS and CDR2 is YFSETQ. The CDR3 is 17 residues long. The ends were cut back, 0 bases at V and 5 bases at J, with 20 bases in the middle. The CDR3 protein is CASSLGRQGLLRETQYF. CDR3 nucleotides: TGCGCCAGCAGCTTGGGTAGACAGGGACTCTTAAGGGAGACCCAGTACTTC.

This clone was counted ten times or more. The chain carries TRBV19 and TRBJ2-5; weak D call: TRBD2 (7 bases). Trimming shortened V by 3 bases and J by 7 bases, and 12 bases separated the two germline ends. This CDR3 contains 13 residues. Germline V gene lookup returns CDR1 LNHDA and CDR2 SQIVND (reference sequence). Written as DNA, the CDR3 is TGTGCCAGTAGTATGGCGGGGGCCGGGACCCAGTACTTC. Its protein is CASSMAGAGTQYF.

This chain uses TRBV5-5 with TRBJ2-3, with D possibly TRBD2 on 6 matching bases. Germline loops: CDR1 SGHKS, CDR2 YYEKEE (reference sequence). The germline V and J ends were trimmed by 0 bases and 11 bases, with 25 bases remaining between them. CDR3 size: 17 residues. CDR3 sequence (DNA): TGTGCCAGCAGCTTGGCCTCACCCGGGGGAACCGGCGGAATGCAGTATTTT. This codes for CASSLASPGGTGGMQYF.

The chain recombines TRBV5-1 with TRBJ2-1, with TRBD2 identical over 14 bases. J was trimmed by 5 bases and V by 4 bases; bases with no gene match: 2. The CDR3 is 15 amino acids. CDR1 is SGHRS and CDR2 is YFSETQ in the germline V gene. The CDR3 sequence is CASSPGLAGDNEQFF. CDR3 bases: TGCGCCAGCAGCCCGGGACTAGCGGGGGACAATGAGCAGTTCTTC. The whole variable domain, remainder taken from reference TRBV5-1 and TRBJ2-1, is KAGVTQTPRYLIKTRGQQVTLSCSPISGHRSVSWYQQTPGQGLQFLFEYFSETQRNKGNFPGRFSGRQFSNSRSEMNVSTLELGDSALYLCASSPGLAGDNEQFFGPGTRLTVL.

The gene calls are TRBV6-5 and TRBJ2-7; 7 nucleotides align to TRBD2. CDR1 MNHEY and CDR2 SVGAGI come from the germline V gene. The CDR3 runs 13 residues. Germline trimming cut 10 bases from V and 2 bases from J; bases unmatched to any gene: 8. The CDR3 region has the DNA TGTGCCACCCCCCGGGACTATACCTACGAGCAGTACTTC. Its translation: CATPRDYTYEQYF.

The gene calls are TRBV5-1 and TRBJ2-3; 8 nucleotides agree with TRBD2. This CDR3 contains 15 residues. Trimming took 4 bases from V and 2 from J; bases not matched to a gene: 6. The germline V gene encodes CDR1 SGHRS and CDR2 YFSETQ. In DNA, the CDR3 is TGCGCCAGCAGCGCCGCGGGAGGACTCACAGATACGCAGTATTTT. Residues: CASSAAGGLTDTQYF.

This sequence joins TRBV5-1 and TRBJ2-1; 9 bases line up with TRBD1. CDR1 and CDR2 from the germline V gene are SGHRS and YFSETQ. Trimming cost V 0 bases and J 8 bases; bases outside gene matches: 12. This CDR3 contains 17 residues. The CDR3 loop is CASSLGHGGQGVHEQFF. As DNA, the CDR3 is TGCGCCAGCAGCTTGGGGCATGGGGGACAGGGCGTTCATGAGCAGTTCTTC. Together with reference TRBV5-1 and TRBJ2-1, the CDR3 gives the full variable domain: KAGVTQTPRYLIKTRGQQVTLSCSPISGHRSVSWYQQTPGQGLQFLFEYFSETQRNKGNFPGRFSGRQFSNSRSEMNVSTLELGDSALYLCASSLGHGGQGVHEQFFGPGTRLTVL.

This clone was seen a single time. The chain has TRBV6-5 and TRBJ2-7, with a tentative D call TRBD2 (8 bases). This CDR3 contains 15 residues. Germline V gene sequence: CDR1 MNHEY, CDR2 SVGAGI. Trimming cost V 7 bases and J 3 bases, with 19 bases left between them. This chain's CDR3 is CASINGRGPFYEQYF. CDR3 coding DNA: TGTGCCAGCATCAACGGGAGGGGGCCCTTCTACGAGCAGTACTTC.